These 2 T cell receptor beta chains came from one sample sequenced in a study of cytomegalovirus exposure and HLA in healthy donors. PCR amplification relied on 60 Vbeta primers (plus 13 Jbeta primers). The table came from immunoSEQ multiplex PCR; TCRdb's copy has only in-frame clones and leaves some out. The data contain 120,000 to 150,000 clones, roughly 80% of them seen just once; the ten biggest clones take up approximately 2.9%. Sequencing used PBMCs. Every receptor here comes from a woman aged 25 to 39 in good health and CMV-seronegative.

The V and J genes are TRBV7-8 and TRBJ2-3; tentative D call: TRBD1 (6 bases). V was trimmed by 0 bases and J by 2 bases, leaving 18 bases between them. Germline assignment: CDR1 SGHVS and CDR2 FQNEAQ. This CDR3 comprises 18 residues. For the CDR3, the DNA is TGTGCCAGCAGCTTAGCGAGTCGGCCAGGGGCCCTCACAGATACGCAGTATTTT. It codes for CASSLASRPGALTDTQYF.

The V gene is TRBV7-9, the J gene TRBJ2-5, with 9 bases identical to TRBD2. CDR1 is SEHNR and CDR2 is FQNEAQ in the germline V gene (reference sequence). V lost 6 bases and J lost 1; bases outside the gene matches: 6. The CDR3 spans 15 residues. Here the CDR3 reads CASRHSGGVQETQYF. The CDR3 DNA is TGTGCCAGCAGACATAGCGGGGGTGTCCAAGAGACCCAGTACTTC.